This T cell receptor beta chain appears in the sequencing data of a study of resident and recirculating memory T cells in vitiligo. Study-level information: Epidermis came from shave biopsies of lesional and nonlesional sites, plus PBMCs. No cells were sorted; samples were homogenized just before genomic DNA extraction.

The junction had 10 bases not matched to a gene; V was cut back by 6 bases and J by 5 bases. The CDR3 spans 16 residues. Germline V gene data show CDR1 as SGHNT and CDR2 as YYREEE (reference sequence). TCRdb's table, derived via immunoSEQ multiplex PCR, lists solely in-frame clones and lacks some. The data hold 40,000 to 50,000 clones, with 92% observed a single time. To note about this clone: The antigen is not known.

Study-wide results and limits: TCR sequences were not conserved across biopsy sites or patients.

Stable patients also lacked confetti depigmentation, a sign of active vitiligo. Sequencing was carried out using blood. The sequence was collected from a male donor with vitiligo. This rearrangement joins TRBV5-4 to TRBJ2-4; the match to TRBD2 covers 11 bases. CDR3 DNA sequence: TGTGCCAGCACTTTAGCGGGGGGGCAAACCGAAAACATTCAGTACTTC. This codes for CASTLAGGQTENIQYF.